The 14 T cell receptor beta chains presented below share a single source sample, sequenced in a study of T cell repertoires in cytomegalovirus infection. Via MiXCR, TCRdb re-called the reads, giving one row per CDR3 protein. The sample lists hundreds of thousands of distinct CDR3 sequences; under 45% were seen once. What these receptors recognize is not known. This material consisted of cultured PBMCs, taken from culture after CMV antigen stimulation. These receptors were taken from a human donor in good health (CMV status not recorded). Some clones in this sample may be carry-over from other donors' samples.

This clonotype was seen many times. This rearrangement joins TRBV7-2 to TRBJ1-1; possible D gene TRBD1, 5 bases. The CDR3 runs to 15 residues. Germline CDR1 SGHTA, CDR2 FQGNSA. The ends were cut back, 3 bases at V and 1 base at J, with 12 bases in the middle. The CDR3 loop reads CASSFTGTQNTEAFF. In DNA, the CDR3 is TGTGCCAGCAGCTTCACAGGTACACAGAACACTGAAGCTTTCTTT.

This chain links TRBV20-1 with TRBJ2-1; 7 nucleotides match TRBD2. V lost 1 base to trimming and J lost 5 bases; unmatched junction nucleotides: 8. The CDR3 has 15 amino acids. CDR1 and CDR2 (germline): DFQATT, SNEGSKA (reference sequence). CDR3 nucleotide sequence: TGCAGTGCTAGAGTGCCTGGCGGGAGAAACAATGAGCAGTTCTTC. Translation gives CSARVPGGRNNEQFF.

This clonotype was observed once. This chain connects TRBV12-3 or TRBV12-4 to TRBJ2-5; TRBD2 agrees at 11 bases. This CDR3 region has 19 residues. The trim removed 5 bases at V and 0 bases at J, leaving 14 bases unmatched. CDR3 nucleotides: TGTGCCAGCAGTACCCCGTGGTCTAGCGGGGGGATAGACCAAGAGACCCAGTACTTC. This gives the protein CASSTPWSSGGIDQETQYF.

This chain connects TRBV18 to TRBJ1-1; D unresolved. This CDR3 is built from 14 residues. Looked up from germline, CDR1 is KGHSH and CDR2 is LQKENI. Trimming took off 2 bases at V and 6 bases at J, with 13 bases between the two ends. CDR3 protein: CASSPNGGYAEAFF. The CDR3 DNA reads TGTGCCAGCTCACCAAACGGTGGTTATGCTGAAGCTTTCTTT.

The J gene is TRBJ2-1, the V gene TRBV7-9; D may be TRBD1 (6 bases). From germline, CDR1 is SEHNR and CDR2 FQNEAQ (reference sequence). The CDR3 loop spans 14 amino acids. V lost 2 bases, J lost 9 bases, and 14 bases lay in between. The CDR3 loop reads CASSLRYRGGEQFF. CDR3 nucleotide sequence: TGTGCCAGCAGCTTAAGATACAGAGGGGGTGAGCAGTTCTTC.

The V gene is TRBV12-3 or TRBV12-4, the J gene TRBJ1-3; possible D gene TRBD1, 5 bases. The length of the CDR3 is 14 residues. V lost 3 bases and J lost 7, with 13 bases in between. The CDR3 nucleotides are TGTGCCAGCAGTTTGGCCGAGAAGGGGAACACCATATATTTT. Translated: CASSLAEKGNTIYF.

This chain links TRBV12-3 or TRBV12-4 with TRBJ2-3, with no clear D. V lost 1 base and J lost 7, with 9 bases in between. The length of the CDR3 is 13 residues. In DNA, the CDR3 is TGTGCCAGCAGTTTAGTGCGAAGTAATACGCAGTATTTT. It codes for CASSLVRSNTQYF.

This clonotype has more than one count but fewer than ten. The V and J genes are TRBV6-1 and TRBJ1-1; a weak D match, TRBD1 (6 bases). Trimming took off 7 bases at V and 1 base at J, with 16 bases between the two ends. CDR3 length equals 15 residues. Germline assignment: CDR1 MNHNS and CDR2 SASEGT. CDR3 loop: CASKVNEGQNTEAFF. CDR3 in DNA: TGTGCCAGCAAAGTTAATGAGGGACAGAACACTGAAGCTTTCTTT.

This chain connects TRBV10-3 to TRBJ2-5, with TRBD1 matching over 8 bases. The trim removed 2 bases at V and 5 bases at J, leaving 13 bases unmatched. This CDR3 spans 17 amino acids. Germline V CDR1 and CDR2: ENHRY, SYGVKD. The CDR3: CAISETWTGRTSETQYF. CDR3 DNA sequence: TGTGCCATCAGTGAGACTTGGACAGGGCGGACGTCGGAGACCCAGTACTTC.

This chain links TRBV4-3 with TRBJ2-7, with 10 bases matching TRBD2. This CDR3 has 16 amino acids. CDR1 is LGHNA and CDR2 is YSLEER in the germline V gene. With 0 bases clipped from V and 4 bases from J, the junction kept 6 bases outside the gene matches. In DNA, the CDR3 is TGCGCCAGCAGCCAAGATTGGGCTAGCGGGAGATACGAGCAGTACTTC. Translated, it gives CASSQDWASGRYEQYF.

The sample holds many counts of this clonotype. This chain uses TRBV7-8 with TRBJ1-1; D is undetermined. This CDR3 spans 15 amino acids. Trimming cost V 0 bases and J 1 base, with 9 bases left between them. From germline, CDR1 is SGHVS and CDR2 FQNEAQ. CDR3 coding DNA: TGTGCCAGCAGCTTAGCGCGACACGAGAACACTGAAGCTTTCTTT. Its translation is CASSLARHENTEAFF.

This chain uses TRBV7-2 with TRBJ2-5, with 10 bases fitting TRBD1. The ends lost 8 bases at V and 4 bases at J; junction bases unmatched: 7. The CDR3 is made up of 14 amino acids. Germline loops: CDR1 SGHTA, CDR2 FQGNSA. As DNA, the CDR3 is TGTGCCAGCGGCGACAGGGGGCGGCGAGAGACCCAGTACTTC. This gives the protein CASGDRGRRETQYF.

This clonotype turned up a few times. This chain uses TRBV7-2 with TRBJ2-7; 9 bases match TRBD1. V trimming: 1 base; J trimming: 7 bases; junction bases outside the gene matches: 5. The CDR3 consists of 14 residues. Germline loops: CDR1 SGHTA, CDR2 FQGNSA. CDR3 protein: CASSLGQGEREQYF. The CDR3 DNA reads TGTGCCAGCAGCTTAGGACAGGGGGAGAGGGAGCAGTACTTC. Based on the CDR3 plus reference TRBV7-2 and TRBJ2-7, the full variable domain is GAGVSQSPSNKVTEKGKDVELRCDPISGHTALYWYRQSLGQGLEFLIYFQGNSAPDKSGLPSDRFSAERTGGSVSTLTIQRTQQEDSAVYLCASSLGQGEREQYFGPGTRLTVT.

The chain employs TRBV27 and TRBJ1-1, with no clear D. Germline-derived CDR1 and CDR2 are MNHEY and SMNVEV (reference sequence). CDR3 length equals 13 residues. V was shortened by 2 bases and J by 5 bases, with 9 bases between the two germline ends. The CDR3 DNA reads as TGTGCCAGCAGTTTACGGGTAGGGACTGAAGCTTTCTTT. Protein: CASSLRVGTEAFF.